These 9 T cell receptor beta chains came from one sample sequenced in a study of T-cell reconstitution after alpha-beta-depleted transplantation in children. Unique molecular identifiers were incorporated during preparation of the TCRbeta library. TCRdb re-analysed the PCR reads in MiXCR, keeping a single row per CDR3 protein. In the table there are 550,000 to 800,000 distinct CDR3 sequences, about an eighth of which are singletons. Source: PBMCs, taken before TCRalphabeta/CD19-depleted stem cell transplant. The receptors stem from a girl aged 2 to 10 with congenital amegakaryocytic thrombocytopenia, due to receive a stem cell transplant.

The genes are TRBV30 and TRBJ2-7, with 7 bases identical to TRBD1. V gave up 4 bases and J gave up 3 bases; unmatched junction bases: 3. The CDR3 covers 12 residues. Germline V gives CDR1 GTSNPN, CDR2 SVGIG (reference sequence). The CDR3 nucleotides are TGTGCCTGGAAAGGGACAGACTACGAGCAGTACTTC. Translating gives CAWKGTDYEQYF.

This clonotype occurred many times. V usage is TRBV5-1 and J usage is TRBJ2-1, with 8 bases lining up with TRBD2. This CDR3 is 15 amino acids long. The germline gives CDR1 SGHRS, CDR2 YFSETQ. V shed 2 bases and J 8 bases; nucleotides not matched to a gene: 9. DNA of the CDR3: TGCGCCAGCAGCTTTAGACGGGAGGGATCGGATGAGCAGTTCTTC. Encoded protein: CASSFRREGSDEQFF. The full variable domain, in which reference TRBV5-1 and TRBJ2-1 provide the parts outside the CDR3, is KAGVTQTPRYLIKTRGQQVTLSCSPISGHRSVSWYQQTPGQGLQFLFEYFSETQRNKGNFPGRFSGRQFSNSRSEMNVSTLELGDSALYLCASSFRREGSDEQFFGPGTRLTVL.

This clonotype was counted a few times. The V call is TRBV27, the J call TRBJ2-1; perhaps TRBD1 as D (5 bases). Trimming shortened V by 5 bases and J by 6 bases, and 17 bases separated the two germline ends. The CDR3 covers 15 residues. Germline CDR1 MNHEY, CDR2 SMNVEV (reference sequence). CDR3 in DNA: TGTGCCAGCAGTCTAATGGGGCCCTTGGGCAATGAGCAGTTCTTC. It encodes CASSLMGPLGNEQFF.

This clonotype was seen at least ten times. The V gene is TRBV28, the J gene TRBJ1-5, with D unclear. Germline values: CDR1 MDHEN, CDR2 SYDVKM. V was cut by 6 bases and J by 3 bases, with 6 bases left in between. The CDR3 extends over 12 amino acids. CDR3 residues: CASRWANQPQHF. The CDR3 nucleotides are TGTGCCAGCAGATGGGCCAATCAGCCCCAGCATTTT.

Ten or more counts support this clonotype. This chain links TRBV5-1 with TRBJ1-5; D unclear. The V and J ends lost 0 bases and 0 bases respectively, with 7 bases between them. Germline V lookup: CDR1 SGHRS, CDR2 YFSETQ. The CDR3 spans 15 residues. This CDR3 reads CASSLGEASNQPQHF. CDR3 DNA: TGCGCCAGCAGCTTGGGCGAGGCTAGCAATCAGCCCCAGCATTTT. Combining the CDR3 with reference TRBV5-1 and TRBJ1-5 gives the whole variable domain KAGVTQTPRYLIKTRGQQVTLSCSPISGHRSVSWYQQTPGQGLQFLFEYFSETQRNKGNFPGRFSGRQFSNSRSEMNVSTLELGDSALYLCASSLGEASNQPQHFGDGTRLSIL.

The chain recombines TRBV18 with TRBJ1-1, with 8 bases lining up with TRBD1. The CDR3 contains 16 residues. Losses at the gene ends were 4 bases for V and 0 bases for J; bases not matched to a gene: 7. Germline assignment: CDR1 KGHSH and CDR2 LQKENI. CDR3 nucleotides: TGTGCCAGCTCACAACAGGGGGGACGCATGAACACTGAAGCTTTCTTT. Translating gives CASSQQGGRMNTEAFF.

The CDR3 DNA reads TGTGCCAGCAGCTTGGAACAGGCCGCGAACACCGGGGAGCTGTTTTTT. Translated, it gives CASSLEQAANTGELFF. The V and J genes are TRBV5-6 and TRBJ2-2, with D perhaps matching TRBD1 (5 bases). Germline V CDR1 and CDR2: SGHDT, YYEEEE. Trimming shortened V by 0 bases and J by 0 bases, and 9 bases separated the two germline ends. The CDR3 has 16 amino acids.

This clonotype has a handful of counts. V is TRBV10-3 and J is TRBJ2-1; the match to TRBD2 covers 14 bases. Germline V gene sequence: CDR1 ENHRY, CDR2 SYGVKD. The CDR3 spans 16 residues. Trimming at V came to 8 bases and at J to 6 bases, leaving 9 bases not matched to a gene. CDR3 amino acids: CAIGGLGTSGSNEQFF. CDR3 DNA sequence: TGTGCCATCGGGGGCCTGGGGACTAGCGGGAGCAATGAGCAGTTCTTC.

The rearrangement joins TRBV5-1 to TRBJ2-1; 13 bases map to TRBD2. Germline CDR1 SGHRS, CDR2 YFSETQ. The CDR3 runs 16 residues. Trimming took 2 bases from V and 6 from J; bases not matched to a gene: 5. The DNA of the CDR3 is TGCGCCAGCAGCTTTAAACGGACTAGCGGGAGCAATGAGCAGTTCTTC. This sequence encodes CASSFKRTSGSNEQFF. The variable domain in full, completed from reference TRBV5-1 and TRBJ2-1, reads KAGVTQTPRYLIKTRGQQVTLSCSPISGHRSVSWYQQTPGQGLQFLFEYFSETQRNKGNFPGRFSGRQFSNSRSEMNVSTLELGDSALYLCASSFKRTSGSNEQFFGPGTRLTVL.